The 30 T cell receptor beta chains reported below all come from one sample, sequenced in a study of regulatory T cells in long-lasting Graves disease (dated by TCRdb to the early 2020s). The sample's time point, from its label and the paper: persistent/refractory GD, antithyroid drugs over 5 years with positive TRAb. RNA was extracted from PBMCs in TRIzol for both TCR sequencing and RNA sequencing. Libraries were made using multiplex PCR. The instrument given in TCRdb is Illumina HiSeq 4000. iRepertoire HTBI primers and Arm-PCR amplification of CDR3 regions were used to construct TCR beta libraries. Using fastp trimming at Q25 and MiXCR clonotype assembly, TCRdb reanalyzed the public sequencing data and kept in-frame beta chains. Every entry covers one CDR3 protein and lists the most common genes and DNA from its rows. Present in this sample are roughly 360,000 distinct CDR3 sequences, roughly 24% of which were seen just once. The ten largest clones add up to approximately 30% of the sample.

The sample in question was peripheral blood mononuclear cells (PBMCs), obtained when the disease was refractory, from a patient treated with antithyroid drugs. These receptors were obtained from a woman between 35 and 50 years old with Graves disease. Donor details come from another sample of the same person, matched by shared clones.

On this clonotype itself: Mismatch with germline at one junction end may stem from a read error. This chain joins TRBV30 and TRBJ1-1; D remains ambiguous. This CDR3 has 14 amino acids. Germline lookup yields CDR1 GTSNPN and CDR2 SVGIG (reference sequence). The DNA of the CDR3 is TGTGTCTGGAAGGCTATGTGGGTCGACACTGAAGCTTTCTTT. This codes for CVWKAMWVDTEAFF.

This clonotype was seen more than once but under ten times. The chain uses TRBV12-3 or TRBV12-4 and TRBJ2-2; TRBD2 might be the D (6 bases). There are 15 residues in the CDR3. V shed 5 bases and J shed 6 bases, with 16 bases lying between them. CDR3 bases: TGTGCCAGCAGTCCTACTAGCTGGAGGGCCGGGGAGCTGTTTTTT. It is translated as CASSPTSWRAGELFF.

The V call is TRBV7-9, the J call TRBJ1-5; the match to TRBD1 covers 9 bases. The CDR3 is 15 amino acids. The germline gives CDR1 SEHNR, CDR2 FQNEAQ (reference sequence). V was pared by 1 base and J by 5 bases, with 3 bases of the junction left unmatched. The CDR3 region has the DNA TGTGCCAGCAGCTTAGAACAGGGGGCCGATCAGCCCCAGCATTTT. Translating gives CASSLEQGADQPQHF.

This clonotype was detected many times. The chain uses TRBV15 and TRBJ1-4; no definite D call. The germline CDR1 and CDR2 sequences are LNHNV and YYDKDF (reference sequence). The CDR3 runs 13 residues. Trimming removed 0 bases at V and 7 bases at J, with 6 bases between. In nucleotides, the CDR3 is TGTGCCACCAGCAGAGATAACGGTGAAAAACTGTTTTTT. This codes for CATSRDNGEKLFF.

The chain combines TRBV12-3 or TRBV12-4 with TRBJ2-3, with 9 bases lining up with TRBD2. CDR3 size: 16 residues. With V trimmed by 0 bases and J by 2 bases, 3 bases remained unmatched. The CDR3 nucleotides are TGTGCCAGCAGTTTAGCGACTAGCGGCATCACAGATACGCAGTATTTT. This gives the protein CASSLATSGITDTQYF.

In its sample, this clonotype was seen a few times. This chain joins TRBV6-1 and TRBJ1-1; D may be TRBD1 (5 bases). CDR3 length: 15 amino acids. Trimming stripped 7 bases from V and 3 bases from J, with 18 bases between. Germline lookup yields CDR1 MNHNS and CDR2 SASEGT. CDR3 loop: CASNRPGQWDTEAFF. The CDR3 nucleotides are TGTGCCAGCAACAGGCCCGGGCAATGGGACACTGAAGCTTTCTTT.

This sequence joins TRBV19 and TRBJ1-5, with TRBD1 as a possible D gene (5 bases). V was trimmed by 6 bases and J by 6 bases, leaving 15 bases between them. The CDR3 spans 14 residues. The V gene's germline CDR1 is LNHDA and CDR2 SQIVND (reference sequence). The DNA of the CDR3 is TGTGCCAGTAGAGAATATAAGGGGATTCAGCCCCAGCATTTT. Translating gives CASREYKGIQPQHF.

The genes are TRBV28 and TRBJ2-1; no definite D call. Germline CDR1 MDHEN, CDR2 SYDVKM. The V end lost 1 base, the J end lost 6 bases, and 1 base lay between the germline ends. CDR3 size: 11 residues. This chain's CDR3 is CASSLFNEQFF. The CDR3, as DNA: TGTGCCAGCAGTTTATTCAATGAGCAGTTCTTC.

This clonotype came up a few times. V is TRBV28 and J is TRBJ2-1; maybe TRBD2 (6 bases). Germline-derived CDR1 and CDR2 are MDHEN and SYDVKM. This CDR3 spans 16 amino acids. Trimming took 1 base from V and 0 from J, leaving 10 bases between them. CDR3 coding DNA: TGTGCCAGCAGTTTATCCCCGGGGGACTCCTACAATGAGCAGTTCTTC. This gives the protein CASSLSPGDSYNEQFF.

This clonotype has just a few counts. The CDR3 region is CASSVGRSGVKNIQYF. The CDR3 DNA reads TGTGCCAGCAGCGTAGGACGGAGTGGGGTCAAAAACATTCAGTACTTC. The chain carries TRBV9 and TRBJ2-4; D ambiguous. Germline V gene lookup returns CDR1 SGDLS and CDR2 YYNGEE. The V end was cut by 0 bases, the J end by 3 bases, with 13 bases between. The CDR3 runs to 16 residues.

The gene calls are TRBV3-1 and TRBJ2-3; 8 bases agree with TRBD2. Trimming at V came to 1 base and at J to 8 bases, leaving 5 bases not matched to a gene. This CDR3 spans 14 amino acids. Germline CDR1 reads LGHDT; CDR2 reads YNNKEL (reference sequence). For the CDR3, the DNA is TGTGCCAGCAGCCAAGTCAGCAGCGGGAGTACGCAGTATTTT. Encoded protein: CASSQVSSGSTQYF.

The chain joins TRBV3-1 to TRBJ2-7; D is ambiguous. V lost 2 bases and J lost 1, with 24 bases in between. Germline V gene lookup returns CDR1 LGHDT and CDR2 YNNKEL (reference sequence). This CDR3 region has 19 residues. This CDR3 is CASSQHSASTFLNSYEQYF. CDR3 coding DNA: TGTGCCAGCAGCCAACATTCCGCCTCGACTTTTCTCAATTCCTACGAGCAGTACTTC.

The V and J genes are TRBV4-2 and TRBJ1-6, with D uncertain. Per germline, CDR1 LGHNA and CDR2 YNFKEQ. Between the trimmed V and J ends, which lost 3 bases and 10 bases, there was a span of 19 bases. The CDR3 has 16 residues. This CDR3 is CASSQTTVAAGSPLHF. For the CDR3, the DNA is TGTGCCAGCAGCCAGACTACAGTCGCCGCGGGGTCACCCCTCCACTTT.

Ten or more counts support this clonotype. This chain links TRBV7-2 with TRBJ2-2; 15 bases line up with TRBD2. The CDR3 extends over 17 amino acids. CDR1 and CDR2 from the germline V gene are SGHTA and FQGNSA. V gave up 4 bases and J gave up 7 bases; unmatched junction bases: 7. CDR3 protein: CASSSGTSGRIGGELFF. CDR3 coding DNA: TGTGCCAGCAGCTCCGGGACTAGCGGGAGGATTGGCGGGGAGCTGTTTTTT.

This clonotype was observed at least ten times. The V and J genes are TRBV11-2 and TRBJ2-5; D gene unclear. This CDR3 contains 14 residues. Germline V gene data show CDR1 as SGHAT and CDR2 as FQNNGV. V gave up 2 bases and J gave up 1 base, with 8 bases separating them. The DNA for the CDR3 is TGTGCCAGCAGCTTAATGCAGGTCCAAGAGACCCAGTACTTC. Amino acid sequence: CASSLMQVQETQYF.

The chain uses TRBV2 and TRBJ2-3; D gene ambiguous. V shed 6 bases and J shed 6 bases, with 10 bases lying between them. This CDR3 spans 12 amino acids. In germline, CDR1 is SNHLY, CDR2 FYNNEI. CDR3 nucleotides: TGTGCCAGCAGGCGAAACAGCGATACGCAGTATTTT. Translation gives CASRRNSDTQYF.

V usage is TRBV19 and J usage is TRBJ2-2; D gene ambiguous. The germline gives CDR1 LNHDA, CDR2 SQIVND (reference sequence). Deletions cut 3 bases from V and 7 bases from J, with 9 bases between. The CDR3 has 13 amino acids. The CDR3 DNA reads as TGTGCCAGTAGTATTATGGCGAGCGGGGAGCTGTTTTTT. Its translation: CASSIMASGELFF.

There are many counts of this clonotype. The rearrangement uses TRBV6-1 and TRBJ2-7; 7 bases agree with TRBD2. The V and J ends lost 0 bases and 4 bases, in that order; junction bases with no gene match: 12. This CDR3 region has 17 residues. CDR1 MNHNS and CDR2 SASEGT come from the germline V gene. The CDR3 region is CASSEAGGGLPPYEQYF. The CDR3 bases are TGTGCCAGCAGTGAAGCGGGGGGGGGTCTACCCCCTTACGAGCAGTACTTC.

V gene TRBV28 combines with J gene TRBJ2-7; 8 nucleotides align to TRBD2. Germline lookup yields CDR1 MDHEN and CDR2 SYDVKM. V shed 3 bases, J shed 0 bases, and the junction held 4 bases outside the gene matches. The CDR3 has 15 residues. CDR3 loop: CASSFSLAGSYEQYF. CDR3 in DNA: TGTGCCAGCAGTTTCAGCCTAGCGGGCTCCTACGAGCAGTACTTC.

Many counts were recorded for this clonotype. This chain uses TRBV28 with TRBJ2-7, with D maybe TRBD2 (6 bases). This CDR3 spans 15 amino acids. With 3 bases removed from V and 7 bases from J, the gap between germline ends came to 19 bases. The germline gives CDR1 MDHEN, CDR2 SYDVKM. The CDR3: CASSFLMRGAGEQYF. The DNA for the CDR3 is TGTGCCAGCAGTTTCCTTATGAGGGGCGCGGGGGAGCAGTACTTC.

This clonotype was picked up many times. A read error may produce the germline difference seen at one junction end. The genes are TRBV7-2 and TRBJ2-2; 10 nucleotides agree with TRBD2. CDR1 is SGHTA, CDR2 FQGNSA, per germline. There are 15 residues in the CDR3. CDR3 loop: CASSLAGGNTGELFF. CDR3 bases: TGTGCCAGCAGTTTAGCGGGAGGAAACACCGGGGAGCTGTTTTTT.

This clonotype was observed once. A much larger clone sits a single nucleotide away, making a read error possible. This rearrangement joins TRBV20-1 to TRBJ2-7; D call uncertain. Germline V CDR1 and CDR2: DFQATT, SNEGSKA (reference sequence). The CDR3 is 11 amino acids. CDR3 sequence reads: CSAKDTYERYF. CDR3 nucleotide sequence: TGCAGTGCAAAAGACACTTACGAGCGGTACTTC.

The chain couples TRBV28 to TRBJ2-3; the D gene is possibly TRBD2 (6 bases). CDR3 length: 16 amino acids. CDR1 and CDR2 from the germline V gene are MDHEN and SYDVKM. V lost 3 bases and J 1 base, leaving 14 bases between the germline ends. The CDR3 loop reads CASSFRLAWRTDTQYF. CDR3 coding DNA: TGTGCCAGCAGTTTTCGGCTAGCGTGGCGCACAGATACGCAGTATTTT.

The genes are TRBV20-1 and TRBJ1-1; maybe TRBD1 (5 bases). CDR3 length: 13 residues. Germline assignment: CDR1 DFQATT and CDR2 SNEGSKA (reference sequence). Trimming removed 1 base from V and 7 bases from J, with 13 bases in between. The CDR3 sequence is CSARARGGVEAFF. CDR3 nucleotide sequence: TGCAGTGCTAGAGCCCGAGGAGGGGTTGAAGCTTTCTTT.

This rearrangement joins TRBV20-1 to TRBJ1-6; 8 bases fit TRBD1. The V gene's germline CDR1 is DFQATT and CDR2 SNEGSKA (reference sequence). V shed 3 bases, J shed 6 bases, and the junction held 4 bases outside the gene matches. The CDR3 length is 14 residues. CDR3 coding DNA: TGCAGTGCTAGCTTGGGACAGGCTAATTCACCCCTCCACTTT. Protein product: CSASLGQANSPLHF.

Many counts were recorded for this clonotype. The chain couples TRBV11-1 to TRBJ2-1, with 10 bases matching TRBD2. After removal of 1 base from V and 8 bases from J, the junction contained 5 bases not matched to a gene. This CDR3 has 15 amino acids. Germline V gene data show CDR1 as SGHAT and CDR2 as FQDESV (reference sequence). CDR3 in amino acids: CASSLGLAGVDEQFF. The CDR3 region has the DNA TGTGCCAGCAGCTTAGGTCTAGCGGGAGTCGATGAGCAGTTCTTC.

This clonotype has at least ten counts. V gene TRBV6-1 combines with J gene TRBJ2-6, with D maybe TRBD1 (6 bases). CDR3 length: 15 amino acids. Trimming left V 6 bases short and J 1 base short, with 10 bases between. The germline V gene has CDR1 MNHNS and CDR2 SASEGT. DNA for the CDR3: TGTGCCAGCAGCGTAACAGGGTCTGGGGCCAACGTCCTGACTTTC. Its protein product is CASSVTGSGANVLTF.

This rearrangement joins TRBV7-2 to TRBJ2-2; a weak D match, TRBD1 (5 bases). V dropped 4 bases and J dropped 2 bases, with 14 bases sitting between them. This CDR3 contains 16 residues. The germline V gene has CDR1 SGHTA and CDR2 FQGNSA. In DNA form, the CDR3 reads TGTGCCAGCAGCTCCCAGGGTGCGGTTAACACCGGGGAGCTGTTTTTT. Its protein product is CASSSQGAVNTGELFF.

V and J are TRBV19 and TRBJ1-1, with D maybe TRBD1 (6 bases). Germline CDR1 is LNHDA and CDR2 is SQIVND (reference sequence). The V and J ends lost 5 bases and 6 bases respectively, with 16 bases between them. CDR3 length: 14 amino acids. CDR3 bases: TGTGCCAGTAGTCTGGGCAGGGGAGGCTCTGAAGCTTTCTTT. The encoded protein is CASSLGRGGSEAFF.

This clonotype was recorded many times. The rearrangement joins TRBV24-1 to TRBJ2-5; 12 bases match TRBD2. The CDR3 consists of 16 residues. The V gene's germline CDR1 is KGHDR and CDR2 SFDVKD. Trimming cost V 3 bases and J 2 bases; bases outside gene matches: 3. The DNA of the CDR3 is TGTGCCACCAGTGATCCTAGCGGGAGGGCTCAAGAGACCCAGTACTTC. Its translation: CATSDPSGRAQETQYF.